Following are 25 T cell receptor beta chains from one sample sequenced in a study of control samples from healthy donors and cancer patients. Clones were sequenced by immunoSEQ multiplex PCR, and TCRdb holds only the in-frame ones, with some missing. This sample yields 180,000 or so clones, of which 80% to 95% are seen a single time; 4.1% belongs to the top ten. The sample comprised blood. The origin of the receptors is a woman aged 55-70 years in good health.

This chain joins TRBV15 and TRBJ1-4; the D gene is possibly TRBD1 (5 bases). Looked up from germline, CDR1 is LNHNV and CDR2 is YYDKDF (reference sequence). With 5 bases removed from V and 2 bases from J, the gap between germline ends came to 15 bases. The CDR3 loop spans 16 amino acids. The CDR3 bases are TGTGCCACCAGCTGGGGGTTGGCAGGCACTAATGAAAAACTGTTTTTT. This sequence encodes CATSWGLAGTNEKLFF.

The CDR3 region has the DNA TGCGCCAGCAGCCAAGGGGATAGCGGGGCGACGCCCCAAGAGACCCAGTACTTC. It encodes CASSQGDSGATPQETQYF. The chain recombines TRBV4-3 with TRBJ2-5; the match to TRBD2 covers 8 bases. The CDR3 has 18 amino acids. The germline gives CDR1 LGHNA, CDR2 YSLEER. V shed 1 base and J 1 base; nucleotides not matched to a gene: 11.

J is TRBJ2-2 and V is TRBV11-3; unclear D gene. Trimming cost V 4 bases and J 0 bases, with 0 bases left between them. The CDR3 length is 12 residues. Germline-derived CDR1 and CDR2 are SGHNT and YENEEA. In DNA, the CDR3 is TGTGCCAGCAGCTCGAACACCGGGGAGCTGTTTTTT. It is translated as CASSSNTGELFF.

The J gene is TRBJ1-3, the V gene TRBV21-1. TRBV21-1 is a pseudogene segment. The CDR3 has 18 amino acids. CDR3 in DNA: TGTGCCAGCAGCAAAGAGGAGGGGCAGCTCATCTCTGGAAACACCATATATTTT. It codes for CASSKEEGQLISGNTIYF.

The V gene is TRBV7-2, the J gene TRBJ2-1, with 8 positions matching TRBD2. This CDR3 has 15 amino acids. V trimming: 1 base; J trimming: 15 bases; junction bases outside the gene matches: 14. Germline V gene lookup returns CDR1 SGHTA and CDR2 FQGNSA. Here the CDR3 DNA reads TGTGCCAGCAGCTTAGATCCAGCGGGGGAGCCAAGGGGGTTCTTC. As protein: CASSLDPAGEPRGFF.

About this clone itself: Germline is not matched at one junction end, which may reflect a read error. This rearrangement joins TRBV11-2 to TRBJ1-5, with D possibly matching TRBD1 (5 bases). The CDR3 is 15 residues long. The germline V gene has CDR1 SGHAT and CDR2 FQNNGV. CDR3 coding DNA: TGTACCAGCAGCGCCGCAAGGGGTAGCAATCAGCCCCAGCATTTT. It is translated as CTSSAARGSNQPQHF.

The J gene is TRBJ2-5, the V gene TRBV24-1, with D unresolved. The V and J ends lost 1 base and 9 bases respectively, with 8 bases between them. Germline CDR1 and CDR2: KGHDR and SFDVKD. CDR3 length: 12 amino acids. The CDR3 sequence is CATSDFRGSQYF. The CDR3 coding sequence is TGTGCCACCAGTGATTTTCGAGGATCCCAGTACTTC.

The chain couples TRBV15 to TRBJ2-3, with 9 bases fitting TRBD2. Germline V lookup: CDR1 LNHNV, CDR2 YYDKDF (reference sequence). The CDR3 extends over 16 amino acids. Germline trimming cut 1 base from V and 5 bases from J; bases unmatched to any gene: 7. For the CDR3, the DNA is TGTGCCACCAGCAGAGGGGGCGGGGGGGCCGTAGATACGCAGTATTTT. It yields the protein CATSRGGGGAVDTQYF.

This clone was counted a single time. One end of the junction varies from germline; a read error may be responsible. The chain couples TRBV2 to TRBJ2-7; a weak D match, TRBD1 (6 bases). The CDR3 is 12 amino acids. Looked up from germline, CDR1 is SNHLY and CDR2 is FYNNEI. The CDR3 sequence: CASSVGTPSPDF. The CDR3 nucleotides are TGTGCCAGCAGTGTAGGGACACCGAGTCCGGACTTC.

CDR3 coding DNA: TGTGCCAGCAGCTCCGGGGGGGGGAGACCCTACGAGCAGTACTTC. It codes for CASSSGGGRPYEQYF. The chain employs TRBV3-1 (or the pseudogene TRBV3-2) and TRBJ2-7; 8 bases are a match to TRBD2. This CDR3 region has 15 residues. V was pared by 5 bases and J by 2 bases, with 8 bases of the junction left unmatched. Germline values: CDR1 LGHDT, CDR2 YNNKEL (reference sequence).

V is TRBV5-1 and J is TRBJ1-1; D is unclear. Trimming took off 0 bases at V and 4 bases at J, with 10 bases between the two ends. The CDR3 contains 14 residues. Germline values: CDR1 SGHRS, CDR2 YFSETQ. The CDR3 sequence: CASSLATVVTEAFF. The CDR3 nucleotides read TGCGCCAGCAGCTTGGCCACGGTAGTCACTGAAGCTTTCTTT.

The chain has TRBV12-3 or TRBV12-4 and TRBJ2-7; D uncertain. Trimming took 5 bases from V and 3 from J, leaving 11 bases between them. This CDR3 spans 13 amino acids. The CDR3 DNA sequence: TGTGCCAGCAGTGAAGAGGATTACTACGAGCAGTACTTC. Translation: CASSEEDYYEQYF.

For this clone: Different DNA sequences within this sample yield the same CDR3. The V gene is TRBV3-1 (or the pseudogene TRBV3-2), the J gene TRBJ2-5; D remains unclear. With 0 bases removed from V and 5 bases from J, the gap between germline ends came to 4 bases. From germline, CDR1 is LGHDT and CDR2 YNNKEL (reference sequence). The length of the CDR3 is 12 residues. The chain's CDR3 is CASSQDEETQYF. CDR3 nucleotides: TGTGCCAGCAGCCAAGATGAGGAGACCCAGTACTTC.

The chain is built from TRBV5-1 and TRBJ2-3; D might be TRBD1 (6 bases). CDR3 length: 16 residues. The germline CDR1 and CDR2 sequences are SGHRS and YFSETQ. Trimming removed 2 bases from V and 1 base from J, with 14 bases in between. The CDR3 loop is CASSFLQGEGTDTQYF. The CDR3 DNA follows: TGCGCCAGCAGCTTCCTACAGGGTGAAGGCACAGATACGCAGTATTTT.

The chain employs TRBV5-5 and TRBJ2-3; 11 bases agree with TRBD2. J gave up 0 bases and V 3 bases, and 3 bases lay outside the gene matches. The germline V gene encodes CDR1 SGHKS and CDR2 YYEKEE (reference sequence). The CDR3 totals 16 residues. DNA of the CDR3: TGTGCCAGCAGCTCCTCTAGCGGGGGGAGCACAGATACGCAGTATTTT. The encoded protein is CASSSSSGGSTDTQYF.

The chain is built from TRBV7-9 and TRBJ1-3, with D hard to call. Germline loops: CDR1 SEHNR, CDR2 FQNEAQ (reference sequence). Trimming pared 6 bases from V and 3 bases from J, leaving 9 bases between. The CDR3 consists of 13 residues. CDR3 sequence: CASRADGGNTIYF. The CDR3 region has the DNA TGTGCCAGCAGGGCCGATGGTGGAAACACCATATATTTT.

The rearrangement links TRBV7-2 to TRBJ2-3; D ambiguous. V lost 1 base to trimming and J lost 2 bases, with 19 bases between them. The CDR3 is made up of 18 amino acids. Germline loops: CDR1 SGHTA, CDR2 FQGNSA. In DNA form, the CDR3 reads TGTGCCAGCAGCTTAGGTTTAACCTCCCTAATCACCACAGATACGCAGTATTTT. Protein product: CASSLGLTSLITTDTQYF.

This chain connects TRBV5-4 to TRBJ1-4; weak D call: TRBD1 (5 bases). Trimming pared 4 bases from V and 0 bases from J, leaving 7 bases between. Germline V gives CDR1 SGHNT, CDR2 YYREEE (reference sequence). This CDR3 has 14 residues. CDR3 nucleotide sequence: TGTGCCAGCAGCGACAGCACAACTAATGAAAAACTGTTTTTT. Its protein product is CASSDSTTNEKLFF. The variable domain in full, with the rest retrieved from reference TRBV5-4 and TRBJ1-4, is ETGVTQSPTHLIKTRGQQVTLRCSSQSGHNTVSWYQQALGQGPQFIFQYYREEENGRGNFPPRFSGLQFPNYSSELNVNALELDDSALYLCASSDSTTNEKLFFGSGTQLSVL.

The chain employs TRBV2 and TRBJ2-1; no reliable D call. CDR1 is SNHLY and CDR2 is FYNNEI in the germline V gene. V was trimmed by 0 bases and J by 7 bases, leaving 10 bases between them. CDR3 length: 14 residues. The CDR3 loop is CASSEARLQNEQFF. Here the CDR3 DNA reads TGTGCCAGCAGTGAAGCTCGACTTCAAAATGAGCAGTTCTTC. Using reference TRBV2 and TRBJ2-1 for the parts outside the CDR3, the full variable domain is EPEVTQTPSHQVTQMGQEVILRCVPISNHLYFYWYRQILGQKVEFLVSFYNNEISEKSEIFDDQFSVERPDGSNFTLKIRSTKLEDSAMYFCASSEARLQNEQFFGPGTRLTVL.

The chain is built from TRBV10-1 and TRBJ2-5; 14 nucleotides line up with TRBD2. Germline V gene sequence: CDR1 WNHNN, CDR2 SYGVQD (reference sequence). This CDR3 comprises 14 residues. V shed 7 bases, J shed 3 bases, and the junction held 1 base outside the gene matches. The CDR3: CASMTSGGEETQYF. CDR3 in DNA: TGCGCCAGCATGACTAGCGGGGGGGAAGAGACCCAGTACTTC.

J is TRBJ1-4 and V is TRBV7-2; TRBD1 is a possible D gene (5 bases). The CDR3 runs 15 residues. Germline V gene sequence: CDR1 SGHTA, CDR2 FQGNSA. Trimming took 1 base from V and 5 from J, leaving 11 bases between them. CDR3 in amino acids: CASSLDGAPNEKLFF. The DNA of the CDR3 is TGTGCCAGCAGCTTAGACGGGGCGCCCAATGAAAAACTGTTTTTT.

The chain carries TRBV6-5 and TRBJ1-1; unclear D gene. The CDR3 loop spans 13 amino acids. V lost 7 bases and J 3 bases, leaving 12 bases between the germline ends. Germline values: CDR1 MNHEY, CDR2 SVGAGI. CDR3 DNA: TGTGCCAGCATCGCCTACGGGGACACTGAAGCTTTCTTT. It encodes CASIAYGDTEAFF.

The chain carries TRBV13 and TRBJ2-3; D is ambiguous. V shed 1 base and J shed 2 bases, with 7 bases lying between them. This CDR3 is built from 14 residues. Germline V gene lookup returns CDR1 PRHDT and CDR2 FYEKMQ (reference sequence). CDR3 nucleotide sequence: TGTGCCAGCAGCTTAGACCTCACCACAGATACGCAGTATTTT. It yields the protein CASSLDLTTDTQYF.

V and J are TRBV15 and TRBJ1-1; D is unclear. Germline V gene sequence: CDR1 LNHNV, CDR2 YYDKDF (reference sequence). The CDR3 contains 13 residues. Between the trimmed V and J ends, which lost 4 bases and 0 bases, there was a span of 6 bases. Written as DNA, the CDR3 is TGTGCCACCAGCAATGAACTGAACACTGAAGCTTTCTTT. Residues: CATSNELNTEAFF.

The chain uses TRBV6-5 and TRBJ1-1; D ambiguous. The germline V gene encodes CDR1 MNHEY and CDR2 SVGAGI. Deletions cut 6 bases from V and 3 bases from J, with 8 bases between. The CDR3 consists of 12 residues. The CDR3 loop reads CASSPPYTEAFF. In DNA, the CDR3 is TGTGCCAGCAGCCCCCCCTACACTGAAGCTTTCTTT.